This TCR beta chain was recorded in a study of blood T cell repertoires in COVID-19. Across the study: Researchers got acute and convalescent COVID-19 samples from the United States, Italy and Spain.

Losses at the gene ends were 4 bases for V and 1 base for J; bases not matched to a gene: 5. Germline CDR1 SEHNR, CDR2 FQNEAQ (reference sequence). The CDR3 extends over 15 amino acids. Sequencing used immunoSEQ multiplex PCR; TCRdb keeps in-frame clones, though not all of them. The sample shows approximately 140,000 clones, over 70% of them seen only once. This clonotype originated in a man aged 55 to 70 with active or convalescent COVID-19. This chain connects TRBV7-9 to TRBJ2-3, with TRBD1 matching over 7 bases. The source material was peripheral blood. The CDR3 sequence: CASSYRGFGTDTQYF. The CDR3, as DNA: TGTGCCAGCAGCTACAGGGGTTTTGGCACAGATACGCAGTATTTT.